These 17 T cell receptor beta chains were all obtained from the same sample, sequenced in a study of cytomegalovirus exposure and HLA in healthy donors. The PCR employed 60 Vbeta primers together with 13 Jbeta primers. Clones were read by immunoSEQ multiplex PCR, and TCRdb kept only the in-frame ones, dropping some. The sample shows 100,000 to 150,000 clones, about 73% of them seen only once. The sample was PBMCs. These receptors originate from a woman aged 50 to 65 in good health and CMV-seropositive.

This clone appeared a few times. The chain joins TRBV29-1 to TRBJ2-2, with 10 positions matching TRBD1. The CDR3 totals 15 residues. Germline values: CDR1 SQVTM, CDR2 ANQGSEA. After removal of 8 bases from V and 6 bases from J, the junction contained 12 bases not matched to a gene. The CDR3 reads CSSAGTGVGAGELFF. The CDR3 nucleotides read TGCAGCTCGGCCGGGACAGGGGTGGGGGCCGGGGAGCTGTTTTTT.

V is TRBV6-6 and J is TRBJ1-6; TRBD1 might be the D (5 bases). The V end lost 2 bases, the J end lost 6 bases, and 14 bases lay between the germline ends. The CDR3 sequence is 16 residues long. The germline V gene has CDR1 MNHNY and CDR2 SVGAGI (reference sequence). This chain's CDR3 is CASSYRGNRGNSPLHF. For the CDR3, the DNA is TGTGCCAGCAGTTACAGGGGTAACCGAGGTAATTCACCCCTCCACTTT.

The V gene is TRBV27, the J gene TRBJ2-7; maybe TRBD2 (6 bases). Germline V gene lookup returns CDR1 MNHEY and CDR2 SMNVEV (reference sequence). This CDR3 contains 13 residues. V lost 5 bases to trimming and J lost 7 bases, with 15 bases between them. DNA for the CDR3: TGTGCCAGCAGTACTTACAGGAGGGGTGAGCAGTACTTC. Amino acid sequence: CASSTYRRGEQYF.

The chain recombines TRBV19 with TRBJ1-2; 10 nucleotides line up with TRBD1. Trimming cost V 3 bases and J 7 bases; bases outside gene matches: 17. Per germline, CDR1 LNHDA and CDR2 SQIVND (reference sequence). This CDR3 is built from 18 residues. The CDR3, as DNA: TGTGCCAGTAGTATTCAGGGGATTGGGACAGGGGACGACTGTGGCTACACCTTC. Translated, it gives CASSIQGIGTGDDCGYTF.

This chain connects TRBV4-2 to TRBJ1-2; 8 nucleotides align to TRBD1. This CDR3 contains 18 residues. Germline values: CDR1 LGHNA, CDR2 YNFKEQ. V lost 4 bases to trimming and J lost 6 bases; unmatched junction nucleotides: 19. The CDR3 sequence is CASSPFPRGRRDKDGYTF. CDR3 nucleotide sequence: TGTGCCAGCAGCCCCTTCCCCAGGGGGCGCAGAGATAAGGATGGCTACACCTTC.

As to this clone: This same CDR3 is encoded by further DNA sequences in the sample. The chain links TRBV6-5 to TRBJ1-2; D is unclear. The CDR3 is 13 residues long. CDR1 MNHEY and CDR2 SVGAGI come from the germline V gene. With 6 bases removed from V and 2 bases from J, the gap between germline ends came to 10 bases. The CDR3 DNA is TGTGCCAGCAGAGGATCGGGGAACTATGGCTACACCTTC. This codes for CASRGSGNYGYTF.

The rearrangement uses TRBV9 and TRBJ1-6; the match to TRBD1 covers 9 bases. V was clipped by 4 bases and J by 4 bases; unmatched bases: 6. CDR3 length: 16 amino acids. Germline lookup yields CDR1 SGDLS and CDR2 YYNGEE. The CDR3 loop is CASSFGQGPYNSPLHF. CDR3 nucleotide sequence: TGTGCCAGCAGCTTTGGACAGGGGCCATATAATTCACCCCTCCACTTT.

The chain links TRBV5-4 to TRBJ2-7; the match to TRBD1 covers 11 bases. This CDR3 is built from 15 residues. V lost 4 bases to trimming and J lost 3 bases; unmatched junction nucleotides: 6. CDR1 is SGHNT, CDR2 YYREEE, per germline (reference sequence). The CDR3 sequence: CASSIPGTGGYEQYF. The CDR3 bases are TGTGCCAGCAGCATCCCCGGGACAGGGGGCTACGAGCAGTACTTC.

The chain couples TRBV4-1 to TRBJ2-5, with D possibly TRBD1 on 6 matching bases. V lost 3 bases, J lost 5 bases, and 16 bases lay in between. Looked up from germline, CDR1 is MGHRA and CDR2 is YSYEKL. The CDR3 runs 15 residues. The CDR3 coding sequence is TGCGCCAGCAGCCAGATACAGGGATTCGAGGAGACCCAGTACTTC. It yields the protein CASSQIQGFEETQYF.

CDR3 DNA: TGTGCCACCAGCCGCGGGGGGAGGGACTTTTATGGCTACACCTTC. Translation: CATSRGGRDFYGYTF. The rearrangement links TRBV15 to TRBJ1-2; a weak D match, TRBD1 (5 bases). Germline V gene data show CDR1 as LNHNV and CDR2 as YYDKDF (reference sequence). The CDR3 sequence is 15 residues long. Between the trimmed V and J ends, which lost 5 bases and 5 bases, there was a span of 18 bases.

This clone was found once. The CDR3 region has the DNA TGTGCCAGCAGCTCCCCGGTGGGGAGCACCGCAGATACGCAGTATTTT. Its protein is CASSSPVGSTADTQYF. V gene TRBV11-2 combines with J gene TRBJ2-3; possibly TRBD2 for D (5 bases). The CDR3 spans 16 residues. The germline gives CDR1 SGHAT, CDR2 FQNNGV. Trimming removed 4 bases from V and 4 bases from J, with 18 bases in between.

This clone was recorded once. The rearrangement links TRBV2 to TRBJ1-5; D is unresolved. The V gene lost 4 bases and the J gene lost 7 bases, with 8 bases spanning the gap. Germline V CDR1 and CDR2: SNHLY, FYNNEI. The CDR3 spans 12 residues. The CDR3 sequence: CASSGIKQPQHF. CDR3 coding DNA: TGTGCCAGCAGTGGTATAAAACAGCCCCAGCATTTT.

The V gene is TRBV2, the J gene TRBJ2-3; TRBD1 aligns across 8 bases. V dropped 6 bases and J dropped 0; count of bases not matched to a gene: 2. The CDR3 spans 14 residues. CDR1 is SNHLY, CDR2 FYNNEI, per germline. In nucleotides, the CDR3 is TGTGCCAGCAGGGACAGGGCTAGCACAGATACGCAGTATTTT. Translating gives CASRDRASTDTQYF.

The rearrangement joins TRBV2 to TRBJ1-4, with D possibly TRBD1 on 5 matching bases. Trimming shortened V by 1 base and J by 8 bases, and 11 bases separated the two germline ends. The CDR3 totals 14 residues. Germline V gene data show CDR1 as SNHLY and CDR2 as FYNNEI. This chain's CDR3 is CASSEEQVAEKLFF. The CDR3, as DNA: TGTGCCAGCAGTGAAGAACAGGTCGCGGAAAAACTGTTTTTT.

This clone was counted between two and nine times. V gene TRBV4-3 combines with J gene TRBJ2-4; TRBD1 is a possible D gene (5 bases). The V and J ends lost 1 base and 6 bases respectively, with 10 bases between them. In germline, CDR1 is LGHNA, CDR2 YSLEER. This CDR3 comprises 14 residues. CDR3 sequence: CASSQARQGNIQYF. CDR3 in DNA: TGCGCCAGCAGCCAAGCCCGGCAGGGAAACATTCAGTACTTC.

J is TRBJ2-3 and V is TRBV18, with TRBD2 matching 11 bases. V lost 8 bases and J lost 3; bases outside the gene matches: 1. Looked up from germline, CDR1 is KGHSH and CDR2 is LQKENI. This CDR3 region has 13 residues. The CDR3 loop is CASRTSGTDTQYF. As DNA, the CDR3 is TGTGCCAGCAGGACTAGCGGGACAGATACGCAGTATTTT.

J is TRBJ2-3 and V is TRBV15, with 10 bases fitting TRBD2. V dropped 0 bases and J dropped 5; count of bases not matched to a gene: 5. Germline V gene lookup returns CDR1 LNHNV and CDR2 YYDKDF (reference sequence). The CDR3 consists of 16 residues. The CDR3 DNA sequence: TGTGCCACCAGCAGAGATAGGCGGACTAGCGGAGATACGCAGTATTTT. Translated, it gives CATSRDRRTSGDTQYF.